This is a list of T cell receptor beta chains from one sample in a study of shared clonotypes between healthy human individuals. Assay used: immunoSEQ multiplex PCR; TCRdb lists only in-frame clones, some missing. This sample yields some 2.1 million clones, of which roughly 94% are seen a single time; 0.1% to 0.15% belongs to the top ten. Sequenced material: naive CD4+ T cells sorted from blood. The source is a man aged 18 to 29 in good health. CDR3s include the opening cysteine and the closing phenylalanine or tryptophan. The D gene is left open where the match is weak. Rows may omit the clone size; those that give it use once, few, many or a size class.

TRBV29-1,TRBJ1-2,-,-,TGCAGCGTTGAAGAAGGGACGGGGGGCCCCGGCGTCTGCACCTTC,CSVEEGTGGPGVCTF
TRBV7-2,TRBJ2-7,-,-,TGTGCCAGCAGCCCAGATTCGGCTTTAGGCGAGCAGTACTTC,CASSPDSALGEQYF
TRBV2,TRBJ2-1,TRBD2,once,TGTGCCAGCACAGCGGGGGAAAACCACAATGAGCAGTTCTTC,CASTAGENHNEQFF
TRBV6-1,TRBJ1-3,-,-,TGTGCCAGCAGTCCCTGGGTCCCGCCTGGAAACACCATATATTTT,CASSPWVPPGNTIYF
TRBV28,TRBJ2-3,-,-,TGTGCCACCACAAGGGGGTCCTGGACAGATACGCAGTATTTT,CATTRGSWTDTQYF
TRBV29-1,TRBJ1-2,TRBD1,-,TGCAGCGTTGACCCAGGGGGAGGGGGCTACACCTTC,CSVDPGGGGYTF
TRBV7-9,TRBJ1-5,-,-,TGTGCCAGCAGCTTACCGAATCAGCCCCAGCATTTT,CASSLPNQPQHF
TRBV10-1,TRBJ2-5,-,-,TGCGCCAGCAGTGAGTCGCCGGGGGTCCAAGAGACCCAGTACTTC,CASSESPGVQETQYF
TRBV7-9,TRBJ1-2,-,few,TGTGCCAGCAGCCTTAACTGGAATGGCTACACCTTC,CASSLNWNGYTF
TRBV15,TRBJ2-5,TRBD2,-,TGTGCCACCAGCAGTCCTCTAGCGGGGGGAACCCAAGAGACCCAGTACTTC,CATSSPLAGGTQETQYF
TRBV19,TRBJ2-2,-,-,TGTGCCAGTAGTGTGGGACCCAGATACACCGGGGAGCTGTTTTTT,CASSVGPRYTGELFF
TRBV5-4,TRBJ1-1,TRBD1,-,TGTGCCAGCAGCAACCGGGACAGGGGGCAGGGAACTGAAGCTTTCTTT,CASSNRDRGQGTEAFF
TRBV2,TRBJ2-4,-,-,TGTGCCAGCAGTGCAAGGGACCGCGGGTACTTC,CASSARDRGYF
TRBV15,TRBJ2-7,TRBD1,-,TGTGCCACCAGCAGAGAGGTCACAGGGGGCTACGAGCAGTACTTC,CATSREVTGGYEQYF
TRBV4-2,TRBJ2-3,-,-,TGTGCCAGCAGCCGACTTGATAGCACAGATACGCAGTATTTT,CASSRLDSTDTQYF
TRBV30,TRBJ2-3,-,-,TGTGCCTGGAGTGGGGCCAGGGGCTTCTCCACAGATACGCAGTATTTT,CAWSGARGFSTDTQYF
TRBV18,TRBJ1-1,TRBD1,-,TGTGCCAGCTCACCTTTTTCCGGGACAGCGAACACTGAAGCTTTCTTT,CASSPFSGTANTEAFF
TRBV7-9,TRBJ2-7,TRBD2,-,TGTGCCAGCGGATTAGCGGGAGGGCCCAACGAGCAGTACTTC,CASGLAGGPNEQYF
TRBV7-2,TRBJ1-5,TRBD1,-,TGTGCCAGCAGCCGGACAGGGGTCGAGCAGCCCCAGCATTTT,CASSRTGVEQPQHF
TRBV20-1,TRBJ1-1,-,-,TGCAGTGCCCGACAGGACACTGAAGCTTTCTTT,CSARQDTEAFF
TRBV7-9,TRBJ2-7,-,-,TGTGCCAGCAGCGCGGACGCCTCCTACGAGCAGTACTTC,CASSADASYEQYF
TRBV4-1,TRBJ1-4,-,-,TGCGCCAGCAGCCAAGATGGTCCCAAACTGTTTTTT,CASSQDGPKLFF
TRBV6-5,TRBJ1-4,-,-,TGTGCCAGCAGGCAGGGGAACGAAAAACTGTTTTTT,CASRQGNEKLFF
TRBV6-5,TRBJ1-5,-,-,TGTGCCAGCAGAAACAGGGAGAATCAGCCCCAGCATTTT,CASRNRENQPQHF
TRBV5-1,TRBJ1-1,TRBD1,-,TGCGCCAGCAGCTTGGTTTGGCAGGGGGCGGCCACTGAAGCTTTCTTT,CASSLVWQGAATEAFF
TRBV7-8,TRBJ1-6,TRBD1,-,TGTGCCAGCAGCTTAGCGGACAGGGTGGTATTTTCACCCCTCCACTTT,CASSLADRVVFSPLHF
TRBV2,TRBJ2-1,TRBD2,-,TGTGCCAGCAGTGAATCTAGCGGGGGAGGGAATGAGCAGTTCTTC,CASSESSGGGNEQFF
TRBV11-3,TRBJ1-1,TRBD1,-,TGTGCCAGCAGCTCGGGACAGGGAGCTTTCTTT,CASSSGQGAFF
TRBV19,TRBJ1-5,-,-,TGTGCCAGTAGTCCCGGTGGGGGCAATCAGCCCCAGCATTTT,CASSPGGGNQPQHF
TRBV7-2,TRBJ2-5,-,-,TGTGCCAGCAGCCTATGGACTCAAGAGACCCAGTACTTC,CASSLWTQETQYF
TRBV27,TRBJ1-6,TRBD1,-,TGTGCCAGCAGTTTAGGGGACAGGAATAATTCACCCCTCCACTTT,CASSLGDRNNSPLHF
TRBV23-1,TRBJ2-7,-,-,TGCGCCAGCAGTCACCCGAACGGCTACGAGCAGTACTTC,CASSHPNGYEQYF
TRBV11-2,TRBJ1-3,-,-,TGTGCCAGCAGCGTTGGGTATGGAAACACCATATATTTT,CASSVGYGNTIYF
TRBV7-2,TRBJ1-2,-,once,TGTGCCAGCAGCTTACCCGTGAACTGGGGCTACACCTTC,CASSLPVNWGYTF
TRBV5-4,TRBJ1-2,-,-,TGTGCCAGCAGCTTGGCTGGTTGGGGGTACACCTTC,CASSLAGWGYTF
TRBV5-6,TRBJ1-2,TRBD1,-,TGTGCCAGCAGCTTGTATGGGACAGGGGTTGGCTACACCTTC,CASSLYGTGVGYTF
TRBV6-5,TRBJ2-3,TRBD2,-,TGTGCCAGCAGCGCCCCAACTAGCGGCACAGATACGCAGTATTTT,CASSAPTSGTDTQYF
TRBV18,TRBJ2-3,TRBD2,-,TGTGCCAGCTCACTAACGGGACTAGGAGGGGGTAGCACAGATACGCAGTATTTT,CASSLTGLGGGSTDTQYF
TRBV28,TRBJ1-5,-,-,TGTGCCAGCAGCCGAACAGGATTTGTTAGCAATCAGCCCCAGCATTTT,CASSRTGFVSNQPQHF
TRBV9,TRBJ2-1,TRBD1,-,TGTGCCAGCAGCGGACGGGACAGGGAATCATCCAGTCTCCTTTACAATGAGCAGTTCTTC,CASSGRDRESSSLLYNEQFF